The next 20 T cell receptor beta chains were all read from a single sample in a study of cytotoxic CD8 clonotypes in ibrutinib-treated CLL. Produced via immunoSEQ multiplex PCR; TCRdb's table is partial and in-frame only. The sample consists of fewer than 35,000 clones, almost 70% of them appearing once. Specimen: PBMCs, collected before ibrutinib treatment. All receptors come from a human donor with chronic lymphocytic leukemia.

This chain joins TRBV19 and TRBJ2-1; the D is unclear. Trimming removed 1 base at V and 4 bases at J, with 8 bases between. Per germline, CDR1 LNHDA and CDR2 SQIVND (reference sequence). This CDR3 is 14 amino acids long. The CDR3 protein is CASSIATLYNEQFF. For the CDR3, the DNA is TGTGCCAGTAGTATAGCTACGTTATACAATGAGCAGTTCTTC.

DNA for the CDR3: TGTGCCAGCCTGGGACTAGCGGGGAACTCCTACGAGCAGTACTTC. Its translation is CASLGLAGNSYEQYF. The chain uses TRBV2 and TRBJ2-7, with 13 positions matching TRBD2. Germline V CDR1 and CDR2: SNHLY, FYNNEI. This CDR3 comprises 15 residues. Trimming at V came to 8 bases and at J to 0 bases, leaving 4 bases not matched to a gene.

The CDR3 loop reads CASSGGTGGPEDEKLFF. In nucleotides, the CDR3 is TGTGCCAGCAGTGGGGGGACAGGGGGACCGGAGGATGAAAAACTGTTTTTT. This rearrangement joins TRBV2 to TRBJ1-4, with 11 positions matching TRBD1. V was pared by 4 bases and J by 6 bases, with 10 bases of the junction left unmatched. Germline V gene lookup returns CDR1 SNHLY and CDR2 FYNNEI. This CDR3 is 17 amino acids long. Together with reference TRBV2 and TRBJ1-4, the CDR3 gives the full variable domain: EPEVTQTPSHQVTQMGQEVILRCVPISNHLYFYWYRQILGQKVEFLVSFYNNEISEKSEIFDDQFSVERPDGSNFTLKIRSTKLEDSAMYFCASSGGTGGPEDEKLFFGSGTQLSVL.

This chain connects TRBV5-1 to TRBJ2-5; no clear D gene. This CDR3 comprises 14 residues. The germline V gene encodes CDR1 SGHRS and CDR2 YFSETQ. The ends were cut back, 0 bases at V and 2 bases at J, with 8 bases in the middle. CDR3 coding DNA: TGCGCCAGCAGCTTGGAACAGCCTCAAGAGACCCAGTACTTC. Translated, it gives CASSLEQPQETQYF.

The chain joins TRBV5-4 to TRBJ2-5, with D unresolved. The germline V and J ends were trimmed by 1 base and 2 bases, with 12 bases remaining between them. This CDR3 spans 15 amino acids. Germline CDR1 and CDR2: SGHNT and YYREEE (reference sequence). CDR3 amino acids: CASSLWSGPQETQYF. CDR3 nucleotide sequence: TGTGCCAGCAGCTTGTGGTCCGGGCCTCAAGAGACCCAGTACTTC.

This chain links TRBV4-1 with TRBJ1-6; perhaps TRBD1 as D (6 bases). This CDR3 has 20 amino acids. Germline loops: CDR1 MGHRA, CDR2 YSYEKL. Trimming removed 5 bases from V and 7 bases from J, with 30 bases in between. The CDR3 DNA reads as TGCGCCAGCAGCTCAGGACAGATTTGGGAGGAAGGCCGTGCAAATTCACCCCTCCACTTT. This encodes CASSSGQIWEEGRANSPLHF.

Here the CDR3 reads CASSLIGRGGDTEAFF. The CDR3 DNA reads TGTGCCAGCAGTCTCATCGGGAGGGGAGGGGACACTGAAGCTTTCTTT. The chain joins TRBV28 to TRBJ1-1; TRBD1 is a possible D gene (5 bases). The CDR3 covers 16 residues. Germline CDR1 and CDR2: MDHEN and SYDVKM. Trimming removed 5 bases at V and 3 bases at J, with 19 bases between.

This chain links TRBV7-6 with TRBJ2-7, with 8 bases identical to TRBD2. V dropped 4 bases and J dropped 2; count of bases not matched to a gene: 4. Germline lookup yields CDR1 SGHVS and CDR2 FNYEAQ. The CDR3 is 14 amino acids. The CDR3 reads CASSSTSGAYEQYF. Written as DNA, the CDR3 is TGTGCCAGCAGCTCCACTAGCGGCGCCTACGAGCAGTACTTC.

The chain carries TRBV11-2 and TRBJ2-1; 7 bases line up with TRBD1. This CDR3 has 15 amino acids. V was pared by 5 bases and J by 2 bases, with 6 bases of the junction left unmatched. Germline CDR1 reads SGHAT; CDR2 reads FQNNGV. As DNA, the CDR3 is TGTGCCAGCAGCGTACGACAGGGACCCTACAATGAGCAGTTCTTC. It specifies CASSVRQGPYNEQFF.

The chain uses TRBV30 and TRBJ1-3; no clear D. The germline V and J ends were trimmed by 4 bases and 0 bases, with 10 bases remaining between them. The CDR3 is 14 amino acids. Looked up from germline, CDR1 is GTSNPN and CDR2 is SVGIG (reference sequence). The chain's CDR3 is CAWNLQSSGNTIYF. The DNA of the CDR3 is TGTGCCTGGAATCTGCAGAGCTCTGGAAACACCATATATTTT.

This sequence joins TRBV2 and TRBJ2-5; D is uncertain. In germline, CDR1 is SNHLY, CDR2 FYNNEI. The ends were cut back, 0 bases at V and 2 bases at J, with 7 bases in the middle. The CDR3 consists of 14 residues. CDR3 in DNA: TGTGCCAGCAGTGAAGCTAGTAATCAAGAGACCCAGTACTTC. Its protein is CASSEASNQETQYF.

V and J are TRBV7-9 and TRBJ1-5, with a tentative D call TRBD1 (5 bases). Trimming took off 4 bases at V and 0 bases at J, with 10 bases between the two ends. The CDR3 length is 15 residues. The germline V gene has CDR1 SEHNR and CDR2 FQNEAQ (reference sequence). The CDR3 DNA follows: TGTGCCAGCAGCTCCAACGGGGGTAGCAATCAGCCCCAGCATTTT. Translation gives CASSSNGGSNQPQHF.

This clone was counted many times. V usage is TRBV28 and J usage is TRBJ2-7; TRBD1 might be the D (5 bases). The CDR3 loop spans 13 amino acids. Trimming removed 6 bases from V and 3 bases from J, with 12 bases in between. Germline loops: CDR1 MDHEN, CDR2 SYDVKM. The CDR3 here is CASSLGQGYEQYF. The CDR3 coding sequence is TGTGCCAGCAGCCTAGGGCAGGGCTACGAGCAGTACTTC.

The V gene is TRBV11-2, the J gene TRBJ1-4, with TRBD1 matching over 8 bases. Germline V gene data show CDR1 as SGHAT and CDR2 as FQNNGV. V was clipped by 5 bases and J by 8 bases; unmatched bases: 13. The length of the CDR3 is 16 residues. CDR3 sequence reads: CASSNPMTGAEEKLFF. In DNA form, the CDR3 reads TGTGCCAGCAGCAACCCGATGACAGGGGCGGAAGAAAAACTGTTTTTT.

The V and J genes are TRBV7-9 and TRBJ1-2; 7 bases are shared with TRBD1. Germline-derived CDR1 and CDR2 are SEHNR and FQNEAQ (reference sequence). V was pared by 11 bases and J by 4 bases, with 10 bases of the junction left unmatched. The CDR3 sequence is 13 residues long. Written as DNA, the CDR3 is TGTGCCGGAAGTAGGCAGGGGGGCTATGGCTACACCTTC. It codes for CAGSRQGGYGYTF.

The chain combines TRBV19 with TRBJ1-6, with D perhaps TRBD1 (6 bases). Germline V gene lookup returns CDR1 LNHDA and CDR2 SQIVND (reference sequence). This CDR3 has 14 amino acids. Trimming removed 9 bases at V and 5 bases at J, with 14 bases between. Written as DNA, the CDR3 is TGTGCCAGCAGGGGAAAAATGAATAATTCACCCCTCCACTTT. It codes for CASRGKMNNSPLHF.

The chain employs TRBV2 and TRBJ1-2, with TRBD1 identical over 12 bases. Unmatched junction bases numbered 16, after V lost 6 bases and J lost 5 bases. Germline V gene sequence: CDR1 SNHLY, CDR2 FYNNEI. The CDR3 extends over 18 amino acids. The CDR3 loop reads CASSVPTGTGGSKYGYTF. In DNA, the CDR3 is TGTGCCAGCAGCGTACCCACCGGGACAGGGGGCTCAAAGTATGGCTACACCTTC. The whole variable domain, filled in from reference TRBV2 and TRBJ1-2, reads EPEVTQTPSHQVTQMGQEVILRCVPISNHLYFYWYRQILGQKVEFLVSFYNNEISEKSEIFDDQFSVERPDGSNFTLKIRSTKLEDSAMYFCASSVPTGTGGSKYGYTFGSGTRLTVV.

The chain joins TRBV7-9 to TRBJ1-4; 10 nucleotides match TRBD1. Germline V gives CDR1 SEHNR, CDR2 FQNEAQ (reference sequence). With 5 bases clipped from V and 8 bases from J, the junction kept 5 bases outside the gene matches. This CDR3 is built from 14 residues. The CDR3 DNA follows: TGTGCCAGCAGCATCGGGACAGGGGACGAAAAACTGTTTTTT. Protein: CASSIGTGDEKLFF.

This clone has just one count. V is TRBV7-9 and J is TRBJ2-1; 10 bases agree with TRBD2. This CDR3 spans 15 amino acids. Looked up from germline, CDR1 is SEHNR and CDR2 is FQNEAQ (reference sequence). V lost 5 bases to trimming and J lost 4 bases; unmatched junction nucleotides: 5. CDR3 sequence reads: CASSLSGGLYNEQFF. The CDR3, as DNA: TGTGCCAGCAGCCTTAGCGGGGGGCTGTACAATGAGCAGTTCTTC. The complete variable domain, with remaining parts taken from reference TRBV7-9 and TRBJ2-1, reads DTGVSQNPRHKITKRGQNVTFRCDPISEHNRLYWYRQTLGQGPEFLTYFQNEAQLEKSRLLSDRFSAERPKGSFSTLEIQRTEQGDSAMYLCASSLSGGLYNEQFFGPGTRLTVL.

The chain links TRBV10-3 to TRBJ1-5; D might be TRBD1 (6 bases). Trimming cost V 3 bases and J 5 bases, with 11 bases left between them. CDR3 size: 14 residues. Germline CDR1 and CDR2: ENHRY and SYGVKD. The CDR3 DNA reads as TGTGCCATCAGTGACCCCAACAGGGATCAGCCCCAGCATTTT. As protein: CAISDPNRDQPQHF.